This T cell receptor (beta chain) was captured in a study of cytomegalovirus exposure and HLA in healthy donors. The PCR made use of 60 Vbeta and 13 Jbeta primers. Produced via immunoSEQ multiplex PCR; TCRdb's table is partial and in-frame only. The repertoire consists of tens of thousands of clones, with around 80% occurring once and the leading ten covering about 3.2%. The germline V gene has CDR1 MNHEY and CDR2 SVGAGI. This CDR3 is built from 13 residues. The V segment lost 2 bases and the J segment 16 bases; nucleotides outside the gene matches: 8. V is TRBV6-5 and J is TRBJ1-6, with TRBD1 identical over 7 bases. Material for sequencing was PBMCs. This TCR was sampled from a woman aged 25 to 39 in good health and CMV-seronegative. This chain's CDR3 is CASSYMTGSPLHF. The DNA of the CDR3 is TGTGCCAGCAGTTACATGACAGGGAGCCCTCTCCACTTT.